A selection of T cell receptor beta chains follows, all from one sample in a study of cytomegalovirus exposure and HLA in healthy donors. Sequencing was performed with immunoSEQ multiplex PCR; in TCRdb, only in-frame clones are kept and a portion is missing. Here the sample spans 90,000 to 130,000 clones, 70% to 90% being singletons. Sequences were obtained from PBMCs. The receptors derive from a man aged 35 to 55 in good health and CMV-seronegative. Each CDR3 is given with its conserved first and last residue. D genes are given only for firm matches. Some rows have no size entry. The others give once, few or many, or a class for an expanded clone.

.	TRBD1	TRBV5-4	TRBJ1-4	TGTGCCAGCAGCCTAGGACAGGGACTGAATGAAAAACTGTTTTTT	CASSLGQGLNEKLFF
.	.	TRBV6-5	TRBJ1-1	TGTGCCAGCGGGAGGGCAGGCATCATGAACACTGAAGCTTTCTTT	CASGRAGIMNTEAFF
.	.	TRBV13	TRBJ1-1	TGTGCCAGCAGCTTAGGCGACACTAGGAACACTGAAGCTTTCTTT	CASSLGDTRNTEAFF
.	TRBD1	TRBV10-3	TRBJ1-5	TGTGCCATCAGTCGGACAGGGGCGGATCAGCCCCAGCATTTT	CAISRTGADQPQHF
.	.	TRBV6-6	TRBJ1-1	TGTGCCAGCAGCATGACACCTCAGGTGGCTTTCTTT	CASSMTPQVAFF
.	TRBD1	TRBV7-8	TRBJ1-2	TGTGCCAGCAGCCCGTCCGGGACAGCTTCTAACTATGGCTACACCTTC	CASSPSGTASNYGYTF
.	TRBD1	TRBV27	TRBJ1-1	TGTGCCAGCAGTCGTGGGACAGGGGGCAGGGTGAACACTGAAGCTTTCTTT	CASSRGTGGRVNTEAFF
.	TRBD2	TRBV5-1	TRBJ2-5	TGCGCCAGCAGCCGGGGGGGTCAGATGGAGACCCAGTACTTC	CASSRGGQMETQYF
.	.	TRBV27	TRBJ1-1	TGTGCCAGCAGTCCCAAGTGGGGCGAAAGCACTGAAGCTTTCTTT	CASSPKWGESTEAFF
.	.	TRBV27	TRBJ1-5	TGTGCCAGCAGTTCCACAGGGTTGGATCAGCCCCAGCATTTT	CASSSTGLDQPQHF
.	.	TRBV19	TRBJ1-2	TGTGCCAGTAGTATAGATCTTTGGAGCGGAACCTTACATATGAACTATGGCTACACCTTC	CASSIDLWSGTLHMNYGYTF
.	TRBD1	TRBV30	TRBJ1-4	TGTGCCTGGAACAACCTCGCCGGGACAGGGAATGAAAAACTGTTTTTT	CAWNNLAGTGNEKLFF
.	.	TRBV6-1	TRBJ1-2	TGTGCCAGCAGTGCCTCAGGGAGGAGACTATATGGCTACACCTTC	CASSASGRRLYGYTF
once	.	TRBV2	TRBJ2-7	TGTGCCAGCAGATGGCAGGGTAGGGGATACGAGCAGTACTTC	CASRWQGRGYEQYF
few	.	TRBV4-3	TRBJ2-1	TGCGCCAGCAGCCAAGTAAGACTAAATGAGCAGTTCTTC	CASSQVRLNEQFF
once	TRBD1	TRBV9	TRBJ1-1	TGTGCCAGCAGCGTGACAGGGAGCAGTGAAGCTTTCTTT	CASSVTGSSEAFF
.	.	TRBV15	TRBJ1-6	TGTGCCACCAGCAGAGTGACAGGAAGCTCCTATAATTCACCCCTCCACTTT	CATSRVTGSSYNSPLHF
.	TRBD1	TRBV28	TRBJ2-5	TGTGCCAGCATACAGGGGGCAGGGCAAGAGACCCAGTACTTC	CASIQGAGQETQYF
.	.	TRBV19	TRBJ2-1	TGTGCCAGTAGTACACTAGATTGGGATGAGCAGTTCTTC	CASSTLDWDEQFF
.	.	TRBV7-8	TRBJ1-4	TGTGCCAGCAGCTTAGTCGGGGGAGATCGTCCTAATGAAAAACTGTTTTTT	CASSLVGGDRPNEKLFF
.	.	TRBV6-5	TRBJ1-6	TGTGCCAGCAGCCGAGAAAATTCCTATAATTCACCCCTCCACTTT	CASSRENSYNSPLHF
once	TRBD2	TRBV6-5	TRBJ2-7	TGTGCCAGCAGTTACTCGGGCGGGGGGCCGTACGAGCAGTACTTC	CASSYSGGGPYEQYF
.	.	TRBV6-5	TRBJ1-5	TGTGCCAGCCAGGAGGGCAATCAGCCCCAGCATTTT	CASQEGNQPQHF
.	TRBD1	TRBV5-6	TRBJ1-2	TGTGCCAGCAGCTTCGACAGGGTAGAGAGCTACACCTTC	CASSFDRVESYTF
.	TRBD2	TRBV15	TRBJ2-1	TGTGCCACCAGCTTTCCAACGGGGACTAGCGGTGGGAGGGCGTTCTTC	CATSFPTGTSGGRAFF
.	TRBD1	TRBV29-1	TRBJ2-1	TGCAGCGTTGCAGGACAGGGCTTAGGTGAGCAGTTCTTC	CSVAGQGLGEQFF
.	TRBD1	TRBV28	TRBJ1-4	TGTGCCAGCAGTCGAGACAGGGTTGTGGTAAAACTGTTTTTT	CASSRDRVVVKLFF
.	.	TRBV29-1	TRBJ1-2	TGCAGCGTTGATACAGGAAACTATGGCTACACCTTC	CSVDTGNYGYTF
.	TRBD1	TRBV5-4	TRBJ2-5	TGTGCCAGCAGCCCTCAGGGGGACAGGGGCCAAGAGACCCAGTACTTC	CASSPQGDRGQETQYF
.	TRBD2	TRBV5-1	TRBJ2-1	TGCGCCAGCAGCTCCCGGGGGGAATCCTACAATGAGCAGTTCTTC	CASSSRGESYNEQFF
.	.	TRBV7-9	TRBJ1-1	TGTGCCAGCACCTCACCCGCGGGGGATGTGAACACTGAAGCTTTCTTT	CASTSPAGDVNTEAFF
.	.	TRBV14	TRBJ2-5	TGTGCCAGCAGCCTACAAAATGGACAGTTTATGGAGACCCAGTACTTC	CASSLQNGQFMETQYF
.	.	TRBV4-2	TRBJ1-2	TGTGCCAGCAGCCCCATAGACCGGGATAACTATGGCTACACCTTC	CASSPIDRDNYGYTF
few	.	TRBV5-1	TRBJ1-6	TGCGCCAGCAGCTTGAGCGATAATTCACCCCTCCACTTT	CASSLSDNSPLHF
.	.	TRBV28	TRBJ1-6	TGTGCCAGCAGGCCACAGGTCGAGATACCTACCCTCCACTTT	CASRPQVEIPTLHF
.	TRBD1	TRBV19	TRBJ2-5	TGTGCCAGTAGTGGACAGGGAAGATGGGAGACCCAGTACTTC	CASSGQGRWETQYF
.	TRBD1	TRBV29-1	TRBJ1-2	TGCAGCGTTGAAGAGACAGGGGTCGGCTACACCTTC	CSVEETGVGYTF
.	.	TRBV19	TRBJ2-7	TGTGCCAGTAGTATAGATCCGGGGAGCGAGCAGTACTTC	CASSIDPGSEQYF
once	.	TRBV30	TRBJ1-1	TGTGCCTGCAGCCTGGCACAGAAGAACACTGAAGCTTTCTTT	CACSLAQKNTEAFF
.	.	TRBV6-6	TRBJ1-2	TGTGCCAGCAGCACAGGGAGTGGCTACACCTTC	CASSTGSGYTF
.	TRBD1	TRBV28	TRBJ1-3	TGTGCCAGCAGTTCTGAACAGGGGGCACTTGGAAACACCATATATTTT	CASSSEQGALGNTIYF
.	TRBD1	TRBV10-3	TRBJ2-1	TGTGCCATCAGTCCTAGCACCGGGACAGGGCTAAATGAGCAGTTCTTC	CAISPSTGTGLNEQFF
.	.	TRBV9	TRBJ1-4	TGTGCCAGCAGCCCAAGGAGGGGACTCGTCAGGGATGAAAAACTGTTTTTT	CASSPRRGLVRDEKLFF
.	.	TRBV28	TRBJ2-5	TGTGCCAGCAGTTCAGGGCGAGAGACCCAGTACTTC	CASSSGRETQYF
.	.	TRBV5-1	TRBJ1-1	TGCGCCAGCAGCTTGGACCCAGGGATGAACACTGAAGCTTTCTTT	CASSLDPGMNTEAFF